Given below is one TCR beta chain in context. This clonotype has at least ten counts. Its antigen is still unknown. Base qualities are not provided; no much larger clone lies one nucleotide away. V trim: 3 bases; J trim: 5 bases; unmatched bases: 4. As encoded in the germline V gene, CDR1 is SGHDT while CDR2 is YYEEEE. The CDR3 runs 13 amino acids, cysteine and phenylalanine included. Only CDR3 DNA remains: 39 bases, in frame from the first base. This sample is drawn from a study of post-analysis software for immune sequencing data (dated by TCRdb to the mid-2010s). With respect to the entire study: Recorded disease courses included relapsing-remitting, secondary progressive and progressive-relapsing multiple sclerosis, with some patients lacking subtype annotation. The multiple sclerosis patient repertoires were compared with more than 9 previously published healthy control repertoires from donors aged about 6 to 26 years. A subset of samples was prepared in parallel using single-end sample barcoding, then pooled and co-amplified after Illumina adapter ligation. Points the paper makes about the study in general: Direct clustering with F measure revealed strong co-clustering of samples prepared in the same batch, which led to a batch-effect correction. Patients showed significantly higher frequencies than controls for 4 or 5 TRBV segments, among them TRBV5-6, TRBV5-1 and TRBV20-1. Compared with controls, multiple sclerosis patients had significantly lower normalized Chao1 diversity, a finding suggesting substantial peripheral T-cell clonal expansion. The multiple sclerosis patient group was slightly younger than the control group.

To demonstrate the VDJtools post-analysis software, TCR beta repertoires were profiled from the peripheral blood of roughly 12 young patients with multiple sclerosis. The patients with multiple sclerosis were children and adolescents between 6 and 15 years of age. Library preparation employed PCR. The data were produced on an Illumina HiSeq 2500. Unique molecular identifiers were incorporated into TCR beta cDNA libraries to reduce PCR and sequencing biases. Every 1 to 10 million input T cells yielded approximately 500,000 cDNA molecules, meaning each molecule approximated one T cell. The patient libraries were prepared and sequenced using the same protocol as the earlier healthy control dataset. Within a given batch, samples were prepared together, multiplexed and sequenced on the same HiSeq lane. The authors' pipeline ran thus. MIGEC handled the raw barcoded reads, throwing out single-read molecular identifier groups before consensus assembly and CDR3 extraction. Clonotype tables were post-analysed with VDJtools, normalizing diversity by down-sampling all datasets to the smallest sample size. In repertoire overlap clustering, CDR3 amino acid sequences, but not nucleotide sequences, were matched to correct batch-related cross-sample contamination. Clones were called with MiXCR by TCRdb after fastp trimmed the public reads at Q25, and only in-frame beta chains were retained. Here each entry gathers all rows of one CDR3 protein and keeps the most common genes and DNA. TCRdb, not the original authors, processed these V and J calls. In all, the sample holds about 770,000 distinct CDR3 sequences, and 40% to 55% of those were seen once. 4% to 5% of the sample is held by the ten biggest clonotypes.

Here the chain combines TRBV5-6 and TRBJ2-5, with 7 bases in between that match TRBD2. Sample: blood. The sequence was collected from a girl between 10 and 17 years old with multiple sclerosis. Here the CDR3 is given as CASSSGRLETQYF. The nucleotides read TGTGCCAGCAGCTCCGGGAGGTTGGAGACCCAGTACTTC.